One sample yielded the 28 T cell receptor beta chains listed below, sequenced in a study of preoperative IRX-2 immunotherapy in early breast cancer. The table came from immunoSEQ multiplex PCR; TCRdb's copy has only in-frame clones and leaves some out. The sample has 40,000 to 50,000 clones; around 77% are singletons. The treatment was: preoperative locoregional IRX-2 cytokine immunotherapy. Sequenced material: tumor tissue, taken after IRX-2 immunotherapy. The source of these receptors is a human donor with breast cancer.

V is TRBV19 and J is TRBJ2-1; D is undetermined. Germline V lookup: CDR1 LNHDA, CDR2 SQIVND (reference sequence). This CDR3 contains 13 residues. V was trimmed by 3 bases and J by 5 bases, leaving 8 bases between them. CDR3: CASSIASNNEQFF. The DNA for the CDR3 is TGTGCCAGTAGTATCGCCAGTAACAATGAGCAGTTCTTC.

The gene calls are TRBV18 and TRBJ1-2; a possible D gene is TRBD1 (6 bases). Germline V gene lookup returns CDR1 KGHSH and CDR2 LQKENI. V lost 5 bases and J 7 bases, leaving 17 bases between the germline ends. The CDR3 length is 14 residues. The CDR3: CASSDTGTGGGYTF. CDR3 nucleotides: TGTGCCAGCTCAGACACAGGGACTGGGGGTGGCTACACCTTC.

This chain uses TRBV29-1 with TRBJ2-5, with no clear D. CDR3 length: 12 residues. Germline CDR1 SQVTM, CDR2 ANQGSEA. The V end was cut by 1 base, the J end by 0 bases, with 3 bases between. The CDR3 sequence is CSVEVYQETQYF. In nucleotides, the CDR3 is TGCAGCGTTGAAGTCTACCAAGAGACCCAGTACTTC.

With respect to this clone: A junction end diverges from the germline sequence, so it may reflect a read error. The chain has TRBV6-8 and TRBJ1-2, with D unresolved. Germline values: CDR1 MNHGY, CDR2 SAAAGT. The CDR3 has 12 amino acids. CDR3 coding DNA: TGTGCCATCAGTTCATTCAGCTATGGCTACACCTTC. This codes for CAISSFSYGYTF.

The rearrangement joins TRBV11-1 to TRBJ2-7, with TRBD1 identical over 8 bases. The CDR3 consists of 16 residues. CDR1 and CDR2 from the germline V gene are SGHAT and FQDESV (reference sequence). V lost 2 bases to trimming and J lost 1 base; unmatched junction nucleotides: 7. CDR3: CASSLNLGTGSYEQYF. The CDR3 nucleotides read TGTGCCAGCAGCTTAAATCTCGGGACAGGTTCCTACGAGCAGTACTTC.

The rearrangement uses TRBV19 and TRBJ2-7; 7 bases map to TRBD2. The ends lost 4 bases at V and 2 bases at J; junction bases unmatched: 8. Germline assignment: CDR1 LNHDA and CDR2 SQIVND (reference sequence). The CDR3 length is 15 residues. This CDR3 is CASSKGGLAAYEQYF. As DNA, the CDR3 is TGTGCCAGTAGTAAGGGAGGTCTAGCGGCCTACGAGCAGTACTTC.

In its sample, this clone was seen a few times. V usage is TRBV7-6 and J usage is TRBJ1-4; TRBD1 matches 10 bases. V shed 5 bases, J shed 8 bases, and the junction held 5 bases outside the gene matches. Germline-derived CDR1 and CDR2 are SGHVS and FNYEAQ. The CDR3 sequence is 14 residues long. The CDR3 DNA reads as TGTGCCAGCAGCCCCGGGACAGGGGAGGAAAAACTGTTTTTT. This translates into CASSPGTGEEKLFF.

The chain combines TRBV11-3 with TRBJ2-1; weak D call: TRBD1 (6 bases). V was shortened by 4 bases and J by 1 base, with 11 bases between the two germline ends. The CDR3 loop spans 15 amino acids. In germline, CDR1 is SGHNT, CDR2 YENEEA. In DNA, the CDR3 is TGTGCCAGCAGCTGGACAGATTATTCCTACAATGAGCAGTTCTTC. Its protein is CASSWTDYSYNEQFF.

The chain is built from TRBV5-1 and TRBJ1-3, with D possibly TRBD1 on 5 matching bases. Germline CDR1 is SGHRS and CDR2 is YFSETQ. The length of the CDR3 is 14 residues. V was clipped by 3 bases and J by 4 bases, with 11 bases between them. CDR3 sequence reads: CASSWLGAGNTIYF. The CDR3 DNA reads TGCGCCAGCAGCTGGTTAGGGGCGGGAAACACCATATATTTT.

The chain is built from TRBV15 and TRBJ2-1; weak D call: TRBD2 (5 bases). From germline, CDR1 is LNHNV and CDR2 YYDKDF (reference sequence). The CDR3 has 15 residues. With 9 bases removed from V and 2 bases from J, the gap between germline ends came to 17 bases. CDR3: CATGEVHIAYNEQFF. The CDR3 DNA sequence: TGTGCCACGGGAGAGGTCCACATAGCCTACAATGAGCAGTTCTTC.

Only one count was recorded for this clone. The chain employs TRBV18 and TRBJ2-7; D gene unclear. V was shortened by 5 bases and J by 1 base, with 12 bases between the two germline ends. This CDR3 spans 14 amino acids. The germline gives CDR1 KGHSH, CDR2 LQKENI. Here the CDR3 DNA reads TGTGCCAGCTCAATCTCCGGCGTATCCTACGAGCAGTACTTC. It specifies CASSISGVSYEQYF.

This sequence joins TRBV19 and TRBJ2-1; 8 positions agree with TRBD2. V was pared by 4 bases and J by 8 bases, with 13 bases of the junction left unmatched. Per the germline V gene, CDR1 is LNHDA and CDR2 is SQIVND (reference sequence). The CDR3 runs 16 residues. The CDR3 loop is CASSNLQAGAGDEQFF. The CDR3 DNA sequence: TGTGCCAGTAGTAACCTACAAGCGGGAGCAGGCGATGAGCAGTTCTTC.

The V gene is TRBV5-1, the J gene TRBJ2-3; the match to TRBD2 covers 13 bases. Germline V gene data show CDR1 as SGHRS and CDR2 as YFSETQ. CDR3 length equals 15 residues. V was pared by 7 bases and J by 6 bases, with 8 bases of the junction left unmatched. The CDR3: CASATSGGALDTQYF. The CDR3 nucleotides read TGCGCCAGCGCCACTAGCGGGGGGGCCCTGGATACGCAGTATTTT.

The V and J genes are TRBV19 and TRBJ1-1; the D gene is possibly TRBD1 (6 bases). This CDR3 has 14 residues. Per the germline V gene, CDR1 is LNHDA and CDR2 is SQIVND (reference sequence). The V end was cut by 7 bases, the J end by 7 bases, with 19 bases between. The CDR3 DNA follows: TGTGCCAGTATTACAGGGAGGGGGACTGGTGAAGCTTTCTTT. Residues: CASITGRGTGEAFF.

This clone was counted once. This sequence joins TRBV10-1 and TRBJ1-1, with D unresolved. Germline V gene lookup returns CDR1 WNHNN and CDR2 SYGVQD (reference sequence). The length of the CDR3 is 13 residues. The V gene lost 4 bases and the J gene lost 5 bases, with 11 bases spanning the gap. CDR3 loop: CASSVSRGTEAFF. DNA of the CDR3: TGCGCCAGCAGTGTTTCACGAGGTACTGAAGCTTTCTTT.

This rearrangement joins TRBV28 to TRBJ1-4, with a weak D call TRBD1 (6 bases). Trimming stripped 8 bases from V and 5 bases from J, with 12 bases between. Germline CDR1 reads MDHEN; CDR2 reads SYDVKM. This CDR3 region has 13 residues. CDR3 sequence: CASEGGRNEKLFF. CDR3 sequence (DNA): TGTGCCAGCGAGGGGGGGCGCAATGAAAAACTGTTTTTT.

This chain joins TRBV5-1 and TRBJ2-2, with D possibly called TRBD1 or TRBD2 (5 bases each). The ends were cut back, 4 bases at V and 4 bases at J, with 14 bases in the middle. The CDR3 loop spans 15 amino acids. The V gene's germline CDR1 is SGHRS and CDR2 YFSETQ. In nucleotides, the CDR3 is TGCGCCAGCAGCCCCCCGGGGCGAGGCACCGGGGAGCTGTTTTTT. Translation: CASSPPGRGTGELFF. Full variable domain (missing parts from reference TRBV5-1 and TRBJ2-2): KAGVTQTPRYLIKTRGQQVTLSCSPISGHRSVSWYQQTPGQGLQFLFEYFSETQRNKGNFPGRFSGRQFSNSRSEMNVSTLELGDSALYLCASSPPGRGTGELFFGEGSRLTVL.

This chain links TRBV27 with TRBJ2-1, with 11 bases aligning to TRBD1. CDR3 length equals 14 residues. Germline-derived CDR1 and CDR2 are MNHEY and SMNVEV (reference sequence). J lost 5 bases, V lost 8 bases, and 5 bases had no gene match. DNA of the CDR3: TGTGCCAGCGAGCGGACAGGGGGCAACAATGAGCAGTTCTTC. This translates into CASERTGGNNEQFF.

The CDR3 sequence: CASSLRRVDQPQHF. The CDR3 DNA follows: TGTGCCAGCAGTTTACGCAGGGTGGATCAGCCCCAGCATTTT. The chain links TRBV22-1 to TRBJ1-5; the D segment call TRBD1 is taken from the table without a DNA check. TRBV22-1 is a pseudogene segment. This CDR3 contains 14 residues.

V gene TRBV12-5 combines with J gene TRBJ2-7, with 7 positions matching TRBD2. CDR1 and CDR2 from the germline V gene are LGHNT and FRNRAP. The V and J ends lost 5 bases and 4 bases, in that order; junction bases with no gene match: 17. CDR3 length: 17 residues. The CDR3, as DNA: TGTGCTAGTGGTGTAGATTTGTGGGAGGGCCCGGTGTACGAGCAGTACTTC. Protein product: CASGVDLWEGPVYEQYF.

This clone turned up a few times. The chain recombines TRBV11-3 with TRBJ1-3; no clear D gene. V lost 4 bases and J 0 bases, leaving 10 bases between the germline ends. Germline V lookup: CDR1 SGHNT, CDR2 YENEEA. The CDR3 loop spans 15 amino acids. CDR3 in DNA: TGTGCCAGCAGCTCCCCTCTTAGCTCTGGAAACACCATATATTTT. Translation gives CASSSPLSSGNTIYF.

This clone has just a few counts. This chain links TRBV5-1 with TRBJ1-1; weak D call: TRBD1 (5 bases). The V gene's germline CDR1 is SGHRS and CDR2 YFSETQ. V was clipped by 1 base and J by 6 bases, with 16 bases between them. The CDR3 is 15 residues long. As DNA, the CDR3 is TGCGCCAGCAGCTTGAACACCCCGAGCAGGGCTGAAGCTTTCTTT. It encodes CASSLNTPSRAEAFF.

The CDR3 sequence is CASWDRSTDTQYF. CDR3 coding DNA: TGTGCCAGCTGGGACAGATCCACAGATACGCAGTATTTT. The V call is TRBV6-8, the J call TRBJ2-3, with 7 nucleotides matching TRBD1. This CDR3 is 13 amino acids long. Germline assignment: CDR1 MNHGY and CDR2 SAAAGT. V lost 8 bases to trimming and J lost 2 bases; unmatched junction nucleotides: 4.

Only a few counts were recorded for this clone. A nucleotide was unread or ambiguous, so the corresponding amino acid is written X. CDR3 coding DNA: TGTGCCAGCAGTTTAAGGCTAGYGGGAGGGTACGAGCAGTACTTC. It translates to CASSLRLXGGYEQYF. The rearrangement uses TRBV28 and TRBJ2-7, with 7 bases that match TRBD2. The CDR3 runs 15 residues. V lost 2 bases to trimming and J lost 4 bases; unmatched junction nucleotides: 8. The germline gives CDR1 MDHEN, CDR2 SYDVKM.

The count of this clone is one. The chain uses TRBV18 and TRBJ1-1; D unresolved. The V and J ends lost 3 bases and 1 base respectively, with 9 bases between them. CDR3 length equals 14 residues. Germline V gene sequence: CDR1 KGHSH, CDR2 LQKENI. The CDR3 spells CASSPQSGNTEAFF. In DNA, the CDR3 is TGTGCCAGCTCACCTCAGTCGGGGAACACTGAAGCTTTCTTT.

This chain joins TRBV27 and TRBJ2-3; D is unclear. The CDR3 has 14 residues. V was trimmed by 0 bases and J by 11 bases, leaving 15 bases between them. The germline V gene has CDR1 MNHEY and CDR2 SMNVEV (reference sequence). The CDR3 loop is CASSLSPVGPQQYF. The CDR3 nucleotides are TGTGCCAGCAGTTTATCCCCAGTGGGCCCTCAGCAGTATTTT.

This sequence joins TRBV11-3 and TRBJ1-1, with 8 positions matching TRBD1. Unmatched junction bases numbered 13, after V lost 7 bases and J lost 0 bases. The CDR3 extends over 17 amino acids. CDR1 and CDR2 from the germline V gene are SGHNT and YENEEA. This CDR3 reads CASNFETGGSMNTEAFF. The CDR3 DNA reads TGTGCCAGCAACTTCGAAACAGGGGGTTCCATGAACACTGAAGCTTTCTTT. The full variable domain, in which reference TRBV11-3 and TRBJ1-1 provide the parts outside the CDR3, is EAGVVQSPRYKIIEKKQPVAFWCNPISGHNTLYWYLQNLGQGPELLIRYENEEAVDDSQLPKDRFSAERLKGVDSTLKIQPAELGDSAVYLCASNFETGGSMNTEAFFGQGTRLTVV.

This rearrangement joins TRBV19 to TRBJ2-7, with D uncertain. CDR3 length: 12 residues. From germline, CDR1 is LNHDA and CDR2 SQIVND (reference sequence). V was shortened by 6 bases and J by 6 bases, with 12 bases between the two germline ends. This CDR3 is CASSGRTVEQYF. The CDR3 region has the DNA TGTGCCAGTAGCGGGCGGACCGTCGAGCAGTACTTC. The full variable domain, rest sourced from reference TRBV19 and TRBJ2-7, is DGGITQSPKYLFRKEGQNVTLSCEQNLNHDAMYWYRQDPGQGLRLIYYSQIVNDFQKGDIAEGYSVSREKKESFPLTVTSAQKNPTAFYLCASSGRTVEQYFGPGTRLTVT.